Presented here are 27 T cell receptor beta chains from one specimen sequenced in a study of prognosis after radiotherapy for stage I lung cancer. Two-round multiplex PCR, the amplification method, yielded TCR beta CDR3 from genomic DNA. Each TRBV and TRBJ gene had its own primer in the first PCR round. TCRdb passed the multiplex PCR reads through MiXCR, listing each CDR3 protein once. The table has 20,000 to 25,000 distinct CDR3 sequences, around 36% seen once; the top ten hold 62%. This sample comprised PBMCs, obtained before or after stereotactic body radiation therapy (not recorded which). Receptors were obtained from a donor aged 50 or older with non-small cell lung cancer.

The CDR3 bases are TGTGCCAGCAGCTTAGTGGCCTATGAGCAGTTCTTC. This sequence encodes CASSLVAYEQFF. The gene calls are TRBV7-9 and TRBJ2-1; D unresolved. Germline V gives CDR1 SEHNR, CDR2 FQNEAQ (reference sequence). The CDR3 runs 12 residues. Trimming removed 1 base from V and 8 bases from J, with 6 bases in between.

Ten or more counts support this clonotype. CDR3 region: CASSPLGGDDSYEQYF. The DNA of the CDR3 is TGCGCCAGCAGCCCTTTGGGGGGAGACGACTCCTACGAGCAGTACTTC. The chain recombines TRBV5-1 with TRBJ2-7, with D possibly matching TRBD2 (6 bases). The V gene lost 4 bases and the J gene lost 0 bases, with 17 bases spanning the gap. CDR3 length equals 16 residues. In germline, CDR1 is SGHRS, CDR2 YFSETQ.

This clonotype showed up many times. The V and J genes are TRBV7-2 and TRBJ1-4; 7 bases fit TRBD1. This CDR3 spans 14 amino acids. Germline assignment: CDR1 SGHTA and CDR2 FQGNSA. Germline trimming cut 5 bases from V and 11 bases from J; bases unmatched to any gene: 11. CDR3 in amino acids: CASSLRGQGDKLFF. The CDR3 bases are TGTGCCAGCAGCCTTAGGGGGCAGGGTGATAAACTGTTTTTT.

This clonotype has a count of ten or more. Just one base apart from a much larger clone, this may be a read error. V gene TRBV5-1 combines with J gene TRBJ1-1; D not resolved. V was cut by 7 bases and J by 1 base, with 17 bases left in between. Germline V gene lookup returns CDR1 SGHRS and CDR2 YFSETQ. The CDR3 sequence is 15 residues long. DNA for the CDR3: TGCGCCAGCGGCATGCAGCCCTTCGGGAACACTGAAGCTTTCTTT. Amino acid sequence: CASGMQPFGNTEAFF.

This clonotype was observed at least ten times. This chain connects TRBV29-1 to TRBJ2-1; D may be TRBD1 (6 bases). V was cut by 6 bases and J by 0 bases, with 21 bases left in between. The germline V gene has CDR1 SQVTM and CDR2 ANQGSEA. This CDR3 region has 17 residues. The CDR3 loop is CSVAGEIAQSSYNEQFF. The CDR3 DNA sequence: TGCAGCGTGGCAGGGGAAATAGCCCAGAGCTCCTACAATGAGCAGTTCTTC.

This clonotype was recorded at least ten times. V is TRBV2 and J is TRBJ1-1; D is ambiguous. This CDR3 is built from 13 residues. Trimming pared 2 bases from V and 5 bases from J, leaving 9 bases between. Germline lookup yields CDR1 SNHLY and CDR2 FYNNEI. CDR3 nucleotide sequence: TGTGCCAGCAGTGAAACGACACGGACTGAAGCTTTCTTT. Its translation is CASSETTRTEAFF.

CDR3 loop: CASSYSRTGDSPLHF. CDR3 sequence (DNA): TGTGCCAGCAGTTACAGTCGGACAGGAGATTCACCCCTCCACTTT. The genes are TRBV6-2 or TRBV6-3 and TRBJ1-6, with 7 bases aligning to TRBD1. The junction had 6 bases not matched to a gene; V was cut back by 2 bases and J by 8 bases. From germline, CDR1 is MNHEY and CDR2 SVGEGT. There are 15 residues in the CDR3.

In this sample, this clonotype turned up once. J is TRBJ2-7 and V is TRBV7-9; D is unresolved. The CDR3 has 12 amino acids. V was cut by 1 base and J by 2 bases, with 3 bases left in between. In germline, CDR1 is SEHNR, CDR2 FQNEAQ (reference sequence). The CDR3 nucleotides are TGTGCCAGCAGCTTAGGTACCTACGAGCAGTACTTC. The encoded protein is CASSLGTYEQYF.

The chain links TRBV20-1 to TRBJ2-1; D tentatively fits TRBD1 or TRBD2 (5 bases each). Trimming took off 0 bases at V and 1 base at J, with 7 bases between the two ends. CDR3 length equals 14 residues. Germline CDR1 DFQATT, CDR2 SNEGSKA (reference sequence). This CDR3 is CSAREWGSYNEQFF. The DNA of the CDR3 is TGCAGTGCTAGAGAATGGGGGTCCTACAATGAGCAGTTCTTC.

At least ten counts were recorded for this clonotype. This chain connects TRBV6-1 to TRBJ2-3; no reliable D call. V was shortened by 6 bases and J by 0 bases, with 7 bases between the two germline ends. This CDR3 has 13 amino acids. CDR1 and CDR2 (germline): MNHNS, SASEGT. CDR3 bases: TGTGCCAGCAGACAAGACAGCACAGATACGCAGTATTTT. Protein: CASRQDSTDTQYF.

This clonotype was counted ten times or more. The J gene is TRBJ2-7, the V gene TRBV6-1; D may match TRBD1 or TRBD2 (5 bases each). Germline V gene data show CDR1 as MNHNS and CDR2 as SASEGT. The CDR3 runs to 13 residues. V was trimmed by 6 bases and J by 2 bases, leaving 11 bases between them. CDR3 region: CASSNVGPYEQYF. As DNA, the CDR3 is TGTGCCAGCAGCAACGTGGGACCCTACGAGCAGTACTTC.

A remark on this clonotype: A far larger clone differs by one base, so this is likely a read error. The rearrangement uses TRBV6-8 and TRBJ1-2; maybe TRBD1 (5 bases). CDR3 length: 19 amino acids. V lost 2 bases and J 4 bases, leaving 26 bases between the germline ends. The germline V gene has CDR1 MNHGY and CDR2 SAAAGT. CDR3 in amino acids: CASSYAQGRLGKSGYGYTF. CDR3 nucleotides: TGTGCCAGCAGTTACGCCCAGGGAAGGCTTGGAAAGTCGGGCTATGGCTACACCTTC.

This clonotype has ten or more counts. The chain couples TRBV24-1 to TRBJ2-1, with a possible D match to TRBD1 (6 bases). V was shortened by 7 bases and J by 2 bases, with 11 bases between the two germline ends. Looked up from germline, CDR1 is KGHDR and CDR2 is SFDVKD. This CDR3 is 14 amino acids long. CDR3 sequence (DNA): TGTGCCACCAGGGAGACAGGTCCCTACAATGAGCAGTTCTTC. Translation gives CATRETGPYNEQFF.

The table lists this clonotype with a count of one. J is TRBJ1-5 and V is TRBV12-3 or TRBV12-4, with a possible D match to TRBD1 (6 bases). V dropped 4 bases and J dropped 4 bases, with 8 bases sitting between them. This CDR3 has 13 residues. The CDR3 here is CASSWRGNQPQHF. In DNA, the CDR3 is TGTGCCAGCAGTTGGAGGGGGAATCAGCCCCAGCATTTT.

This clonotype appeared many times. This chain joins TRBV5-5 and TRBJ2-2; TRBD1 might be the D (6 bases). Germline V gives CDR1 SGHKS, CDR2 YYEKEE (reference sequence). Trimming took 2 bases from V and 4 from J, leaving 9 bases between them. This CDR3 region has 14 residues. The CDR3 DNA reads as TGTGCCAGCAGCTTCCCGACAGGCACCGGGGAGCTGTTTTTT. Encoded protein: CASSFPTGTGELFF.

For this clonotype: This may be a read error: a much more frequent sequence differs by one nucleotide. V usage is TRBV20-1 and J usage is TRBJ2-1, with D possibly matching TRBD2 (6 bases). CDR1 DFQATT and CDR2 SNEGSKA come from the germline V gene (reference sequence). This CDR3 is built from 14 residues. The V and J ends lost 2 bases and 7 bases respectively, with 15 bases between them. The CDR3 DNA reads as TGCAGTGCTAGACAACTATCGGGAGCAAATGAGCAGTTCTTC. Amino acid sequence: CSARQLSGANEQFF.

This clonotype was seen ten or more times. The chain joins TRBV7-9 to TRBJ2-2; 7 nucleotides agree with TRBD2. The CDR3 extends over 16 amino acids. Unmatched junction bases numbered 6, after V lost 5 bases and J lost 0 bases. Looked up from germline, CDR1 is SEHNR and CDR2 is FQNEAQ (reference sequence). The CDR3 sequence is CASSRSAGTNTGELFF. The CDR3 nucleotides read TGTGCCAGCAGCCGGTCAGCGGGAACGAACACCGGGGAGCTGTTTTTT.

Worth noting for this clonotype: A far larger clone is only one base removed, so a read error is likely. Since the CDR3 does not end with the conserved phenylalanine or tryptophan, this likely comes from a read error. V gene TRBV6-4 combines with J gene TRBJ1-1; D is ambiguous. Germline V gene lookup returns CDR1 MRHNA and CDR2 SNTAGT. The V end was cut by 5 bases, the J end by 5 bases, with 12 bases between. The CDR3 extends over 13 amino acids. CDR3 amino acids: CASSYGGGTEAFL. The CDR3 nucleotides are TGTGCCAGCAGTTATGGAGGAGGTACTGAAGCTTTCCTT.

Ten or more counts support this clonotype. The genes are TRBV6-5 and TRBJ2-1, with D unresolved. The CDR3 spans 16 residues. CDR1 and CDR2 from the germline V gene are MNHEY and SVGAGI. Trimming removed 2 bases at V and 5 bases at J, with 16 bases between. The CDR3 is CASSYRNNPRDNEQFF. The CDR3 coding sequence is TGTGCCAGCAGTTACCGCAATAACCCCCGGGACAATGAGCAGTTCTTC.

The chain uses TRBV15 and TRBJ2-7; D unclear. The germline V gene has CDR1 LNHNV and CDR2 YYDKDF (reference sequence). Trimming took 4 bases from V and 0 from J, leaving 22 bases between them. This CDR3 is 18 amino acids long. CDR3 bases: TGTGCCACCAGCATTCGAATAGTCTCCGGCCCTGGCTCCTACGAGCAGTACTTC. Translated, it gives CATSIRIVSGPGSYEQYF.

Here the CDR3 reads CASSPTGRTEAFF. The CDR3 nucleotides read TGTGCCAGCAGCCCGACAGGGAGGACTGAAGCTTTCTTT. The V call is TRBV7-2, the J call TRBJ1-1, with TRBD1 matching 7 bases. The CDR3 is 13 amino acids. V lost 5 bases and J lost 5; bases outside the gene matches: 5. CDR1 and CDR2 from the germline V gene are SGHTA and FQGNSA.

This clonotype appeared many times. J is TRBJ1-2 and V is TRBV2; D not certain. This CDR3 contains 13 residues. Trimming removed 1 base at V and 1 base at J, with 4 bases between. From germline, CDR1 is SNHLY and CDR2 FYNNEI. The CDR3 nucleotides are TGTGCCAGCAGTGAAGAGGGTAACTATGGCTACACCTTC. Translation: CASSEEGNYGYTF.

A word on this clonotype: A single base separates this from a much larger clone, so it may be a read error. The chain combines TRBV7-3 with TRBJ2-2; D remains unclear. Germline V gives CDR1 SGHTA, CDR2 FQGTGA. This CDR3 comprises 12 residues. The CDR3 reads CARSRNTGELFF. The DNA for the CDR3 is TGTGCCCGCAGCCGGAACACCGGGGAGCTGTTTTTT.

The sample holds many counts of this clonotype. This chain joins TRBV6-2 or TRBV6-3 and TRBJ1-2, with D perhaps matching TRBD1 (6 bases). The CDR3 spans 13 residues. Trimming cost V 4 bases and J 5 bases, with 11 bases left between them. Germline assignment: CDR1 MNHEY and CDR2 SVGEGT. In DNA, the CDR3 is TGTGCCAGCAGTTCCACAGGGCAATATGGCTACACCTTC. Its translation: CASSSTGQYGYTF.

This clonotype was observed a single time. The CDR3 is CASSYPGQGYEQYF. CDR3 nucleotides: TGTGCCAGCAGTTACCCAGGACAGGGCTACGAGCAGTACTTC. V usage is TRBV2 and J usage is TRBJ2-7; 8 bases are a match to TRBD1. The J segment lost 3 bases and the V segment lost 5 bases, leaving 6 bases of the junction unmatched. Germline-derived CDR1 and CDR2 are SNHLY and FYNNEI. CDR3 size: 14 residues. The complete variable domain, with remaining parts taken from reference TRBV2 and TRBJ2-7, reads EPEVTQTPSHQVTQMGQEVILRCVPISNHLYFYWYRQILGQKVEFLVSFYNNEISEKSEIFDDQFSVERPDGSNFTLKIRSTKLEDSAMYFCASSYPGQGYEQYFGPGTRLTVT.

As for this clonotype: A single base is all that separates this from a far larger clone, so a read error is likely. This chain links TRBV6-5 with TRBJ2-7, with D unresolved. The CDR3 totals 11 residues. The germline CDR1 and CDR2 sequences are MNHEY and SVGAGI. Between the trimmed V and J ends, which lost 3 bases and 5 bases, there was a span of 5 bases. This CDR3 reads CASSYFHEQYF. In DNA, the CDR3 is TGTGCCAGCAGTTATTTCCACGAGCAGTACTTC.

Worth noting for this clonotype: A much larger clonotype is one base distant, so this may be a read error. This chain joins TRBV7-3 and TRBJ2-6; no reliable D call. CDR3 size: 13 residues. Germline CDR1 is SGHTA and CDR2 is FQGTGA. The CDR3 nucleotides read TGTGCCATCAGCCTGCAAGGGGCCAACGTCCTGACTTTC. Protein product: CAISLQGANVLTF.